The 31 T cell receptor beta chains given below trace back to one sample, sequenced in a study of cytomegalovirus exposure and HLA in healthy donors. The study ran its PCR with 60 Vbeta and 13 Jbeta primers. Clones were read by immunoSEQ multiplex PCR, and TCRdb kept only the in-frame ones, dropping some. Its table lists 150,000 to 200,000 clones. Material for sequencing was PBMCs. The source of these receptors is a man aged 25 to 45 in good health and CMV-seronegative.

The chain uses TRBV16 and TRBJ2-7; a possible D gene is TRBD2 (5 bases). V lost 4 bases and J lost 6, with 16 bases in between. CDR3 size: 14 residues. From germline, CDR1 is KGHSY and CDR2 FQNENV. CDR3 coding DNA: TGTGCCAGCAGCCCCCCTAGCCCGGGAATCGAGCAGTACTTC. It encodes CASSPPSPGIEQYF.

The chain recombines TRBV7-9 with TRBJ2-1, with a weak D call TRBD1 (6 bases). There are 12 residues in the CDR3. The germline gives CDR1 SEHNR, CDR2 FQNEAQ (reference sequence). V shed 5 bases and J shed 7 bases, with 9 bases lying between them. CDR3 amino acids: CASSIQGNEQFF. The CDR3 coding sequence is TGTGCCAGCAGCATACAGGGAAATGAGCAGTTCTTC.

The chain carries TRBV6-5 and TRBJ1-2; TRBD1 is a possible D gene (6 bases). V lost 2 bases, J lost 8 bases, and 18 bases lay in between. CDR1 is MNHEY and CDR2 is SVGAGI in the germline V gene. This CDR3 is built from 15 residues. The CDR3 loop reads CASSYSQGFHSGYTF. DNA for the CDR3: TGTGCCAGCAGTTACAGCCAGGGGTTCCACTCCGGCTACACCTTC.

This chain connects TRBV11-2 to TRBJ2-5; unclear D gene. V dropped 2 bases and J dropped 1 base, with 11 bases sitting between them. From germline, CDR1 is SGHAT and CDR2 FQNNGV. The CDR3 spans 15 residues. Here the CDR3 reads CASSLLRISQETQYF. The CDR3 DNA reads TGTGCCAGCAGCTTATTACGCATCAGCCAAGAGACCCAGTACTTC.

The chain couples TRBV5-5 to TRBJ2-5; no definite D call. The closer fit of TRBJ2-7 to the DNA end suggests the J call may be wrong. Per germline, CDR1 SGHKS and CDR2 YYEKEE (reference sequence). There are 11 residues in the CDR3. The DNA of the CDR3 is TGTGCCAGCAGCTTGGAGTACGAGCAGTACTTC. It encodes CASSLEYEQYF.

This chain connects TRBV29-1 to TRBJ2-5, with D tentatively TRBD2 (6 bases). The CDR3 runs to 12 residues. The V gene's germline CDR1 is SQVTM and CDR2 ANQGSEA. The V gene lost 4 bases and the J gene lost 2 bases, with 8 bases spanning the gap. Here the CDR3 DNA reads TGCAGCGTTGTTGGACTACAAGAGACCCAGTACTTC. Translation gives CSVVGLQETQYF.

The CDR3 loop reads CASSPSNQPQHF. Here the CDR3 DNA reads TGTGCCAGCAGTCCATCCAATCAGCCCCAGCATTTT. The chain is built from TRBV28 and TRBJ1-5, with D uncertain. V was trimmed by 5 bases and J by 3 bases, leaving 5 bases between them. The germline V gene encodes CDR1 MDHEN and CDR2 SYDVKM. This CDR3 is built from 12 residues.

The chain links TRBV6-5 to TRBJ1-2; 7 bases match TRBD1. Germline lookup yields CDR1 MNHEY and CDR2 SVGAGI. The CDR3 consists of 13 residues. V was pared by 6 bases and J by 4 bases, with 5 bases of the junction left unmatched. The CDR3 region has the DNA TGTGCCAGCAGACCGGGACAGAGCTATGGCTACACCTTC. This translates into CASRPGQSYGYTF.

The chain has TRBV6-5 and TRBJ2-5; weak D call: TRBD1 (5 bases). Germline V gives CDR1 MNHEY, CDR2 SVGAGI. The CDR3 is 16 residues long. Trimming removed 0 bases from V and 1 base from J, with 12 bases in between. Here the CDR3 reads CASSYSLAGSQETQYF. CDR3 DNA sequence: TGTGCCAGCAGTTACTCGTTGGCAGGGTCCCAAGAGACCCAGTACTTC.

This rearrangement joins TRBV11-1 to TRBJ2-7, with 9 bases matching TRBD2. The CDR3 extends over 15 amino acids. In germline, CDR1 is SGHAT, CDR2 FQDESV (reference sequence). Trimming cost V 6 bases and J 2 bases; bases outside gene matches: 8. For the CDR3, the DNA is TGTGCCAGCAGTACCCCTAGCGGGATTACCTACGAGCAGTACTTC. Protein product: CASSTPSGITYEQYF. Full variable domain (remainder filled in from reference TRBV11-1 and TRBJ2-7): EAEVAQSPRYKITEKSQAVAFWCDPISGHATLYWYRQILGQGPELLVQFQDESVVDDSQLPKDRFSAERLKGVDSTLKIQPAELGDSAMYLCASSTPSGITYEQYFGPGTRLTVT.

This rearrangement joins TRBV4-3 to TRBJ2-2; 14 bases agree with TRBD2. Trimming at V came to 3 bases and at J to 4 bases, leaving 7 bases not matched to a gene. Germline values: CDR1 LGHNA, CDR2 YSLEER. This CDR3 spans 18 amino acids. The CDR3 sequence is CASSHAGLAGASTGELFF. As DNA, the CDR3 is TGCGCCAGCAGCCACGCGGGACTAGCGGGAGCTAGCACCGGGGAGCTGTTTTTT.

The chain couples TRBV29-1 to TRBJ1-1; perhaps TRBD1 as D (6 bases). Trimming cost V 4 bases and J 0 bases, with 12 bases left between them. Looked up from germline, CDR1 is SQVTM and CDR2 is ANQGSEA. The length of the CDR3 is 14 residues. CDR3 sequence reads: CSVAGTLMNTEAFF. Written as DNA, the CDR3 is TGCAGCGTTGCAGGGACACTAATGAACACTGAAGCTTTCTTT.

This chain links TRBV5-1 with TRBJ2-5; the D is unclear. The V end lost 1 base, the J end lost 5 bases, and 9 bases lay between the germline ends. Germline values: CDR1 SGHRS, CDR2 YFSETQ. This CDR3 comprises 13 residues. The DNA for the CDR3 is TGCGCCAGCAGCTTGTCAGGCCGGGAGACCCAGTACTTC. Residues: CASSLSGRETQYF.

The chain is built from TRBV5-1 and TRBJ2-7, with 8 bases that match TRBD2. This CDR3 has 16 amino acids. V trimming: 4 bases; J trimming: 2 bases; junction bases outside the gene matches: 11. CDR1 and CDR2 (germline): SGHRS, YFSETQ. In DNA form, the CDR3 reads TGCGCCAGCAGCATGAGGGGTAGCGGGAAAACCTACGAGCAGTACTTC. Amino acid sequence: CASSMRGSGKTYEQYF.

This CDR3 is CASSQTHIAGGLNEQFF. CDR3 bases: TGCGCCAGCAGCCAGACCCACATAGCGGGAGGGCTCAATGAGCAGTTCTTC. The chain uses TRBV4-1 and TRBJ2-1, with TRBD2 matching 11 bases. Germline values: CDR1 MGHRA, CDR2 YSYEKL. Trimming cost V 3 bases and J 6 bases; bases outside gene matches: 10. CDR3 length: 17 amino acids.

The CDR3 region has the DNA TGTGCCAGCAGTTTATTTGGCAGGGGTGTCTACGAGCAGTACTTC. It translates to CASSLFGRGVYEQYF. This rearrangement joins TRBV27 to TRBJ2-7, with a weak D call TRBD1 (6 bases). V was cut by 1 base and J by 3 bases, with 13 bases left in between. CDR1 is MNHEY and CDR2 is SMNVEV in the germline V gene (reference sequence). The CDR3 has 15 amino acids.

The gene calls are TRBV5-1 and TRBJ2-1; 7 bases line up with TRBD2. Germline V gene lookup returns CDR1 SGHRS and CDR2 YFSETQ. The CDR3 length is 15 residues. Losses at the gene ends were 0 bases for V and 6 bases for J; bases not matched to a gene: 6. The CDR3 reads CASSLDGGRGNEQFF. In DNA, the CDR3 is TGCGCCAGCAGCTTGGACGGGGGGAGGGGCAATGAGCAGTTCTTC.

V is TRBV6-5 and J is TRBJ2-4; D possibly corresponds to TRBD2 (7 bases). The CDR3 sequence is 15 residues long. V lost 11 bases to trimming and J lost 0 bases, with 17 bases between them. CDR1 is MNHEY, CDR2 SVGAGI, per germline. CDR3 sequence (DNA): TGTGCCTCCCGGGGGAGGGGGTTAGCCAAAAACATTCAGTACTTC. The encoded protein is CASRGRGLAKNIQYF.

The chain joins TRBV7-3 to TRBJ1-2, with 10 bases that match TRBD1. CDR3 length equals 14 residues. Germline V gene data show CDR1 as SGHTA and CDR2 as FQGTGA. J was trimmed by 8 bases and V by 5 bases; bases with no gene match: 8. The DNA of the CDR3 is TGTGCCAGCAGCCCGCGACAGGGGGCGGGGGGCTACACCTTC. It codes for CASSPRQGAGGYTF.

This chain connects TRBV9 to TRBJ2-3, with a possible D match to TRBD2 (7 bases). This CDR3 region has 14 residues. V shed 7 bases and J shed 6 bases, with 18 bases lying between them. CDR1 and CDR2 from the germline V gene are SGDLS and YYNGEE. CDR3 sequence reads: CASSGAGAGDTQYF. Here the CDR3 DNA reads TGTGCCAGCTCAGGGGCGGGAGCTGGGGATACGCAGTATTTT.

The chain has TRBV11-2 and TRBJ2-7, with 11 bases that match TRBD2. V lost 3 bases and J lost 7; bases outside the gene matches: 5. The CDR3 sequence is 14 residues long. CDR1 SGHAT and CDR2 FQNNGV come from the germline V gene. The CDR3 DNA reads TGTGCCAGCAGCTTTATACTAGCGGGAGTTGAGCAGTACTTC. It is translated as CASSFILAGVEQYF.

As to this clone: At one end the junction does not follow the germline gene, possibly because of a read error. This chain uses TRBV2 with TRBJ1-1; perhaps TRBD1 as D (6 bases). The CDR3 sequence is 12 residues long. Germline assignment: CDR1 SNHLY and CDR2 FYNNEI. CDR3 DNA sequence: TGTGCTAAATACGGGGGGCGGTCTGAGGCTTTCTTT. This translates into CAKYGGRSEAFF.

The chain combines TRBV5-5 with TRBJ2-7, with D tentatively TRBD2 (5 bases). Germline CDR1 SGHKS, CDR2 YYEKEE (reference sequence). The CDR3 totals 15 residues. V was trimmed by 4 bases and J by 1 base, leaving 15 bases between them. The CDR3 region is CASSGSRAVSYEQYF. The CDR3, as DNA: TGTGCCAGCAGCGGGTCGAGGGCTGTTTCCTACGAGCAGTACTTC.

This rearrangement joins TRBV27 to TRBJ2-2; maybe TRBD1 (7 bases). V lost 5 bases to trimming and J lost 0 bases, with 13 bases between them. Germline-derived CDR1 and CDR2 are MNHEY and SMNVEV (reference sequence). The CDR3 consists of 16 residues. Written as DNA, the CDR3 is TGTGCCAGCAGTAAACAGGGGAGGTCGAACACCGGGGAGCTGTTTTTT. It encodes CASSKQGRSNTGELFF.

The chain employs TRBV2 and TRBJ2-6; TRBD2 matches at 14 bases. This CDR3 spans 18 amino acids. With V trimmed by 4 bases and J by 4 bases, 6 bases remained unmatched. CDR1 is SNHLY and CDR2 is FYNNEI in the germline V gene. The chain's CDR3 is CASSAGLAGVDGANVLTF. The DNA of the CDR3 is TGTGCCAGCAGTGCGGGACTAGCGGGAGTAGACGGGGCCAACGTCCTGACTTTC.

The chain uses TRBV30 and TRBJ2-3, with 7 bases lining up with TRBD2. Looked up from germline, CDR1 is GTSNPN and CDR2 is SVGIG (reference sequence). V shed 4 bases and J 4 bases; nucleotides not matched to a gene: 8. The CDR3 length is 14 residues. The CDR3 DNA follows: TGTGCCTGGACGGCGGGAGTGGTAGCAGATACGCAGTATTTT. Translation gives CAWTAGVVADTQYF.

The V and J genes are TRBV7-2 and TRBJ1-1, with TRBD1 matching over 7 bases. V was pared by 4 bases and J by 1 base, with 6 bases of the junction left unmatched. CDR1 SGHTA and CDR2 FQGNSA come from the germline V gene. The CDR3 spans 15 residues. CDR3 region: CASSSSTGSNTEAFF. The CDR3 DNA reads TGTGCCAGCAGCTCTTCGACAGGGTCGAACACTGAAGCTTTCTTT.

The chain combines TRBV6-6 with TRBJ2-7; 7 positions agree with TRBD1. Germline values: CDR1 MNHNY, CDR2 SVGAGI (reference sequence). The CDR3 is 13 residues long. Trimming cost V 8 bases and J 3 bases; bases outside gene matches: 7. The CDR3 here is CASGRAGGYEQYF. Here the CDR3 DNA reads TGTGCCAGCGGTAGGGCAGGGGGCTACGAGCAGTACTTC.

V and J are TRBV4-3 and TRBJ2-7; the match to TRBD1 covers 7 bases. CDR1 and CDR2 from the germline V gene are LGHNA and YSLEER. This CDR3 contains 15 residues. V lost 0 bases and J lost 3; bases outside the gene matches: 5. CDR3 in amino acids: CASSQDAQGDYEQYF. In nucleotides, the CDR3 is TGCGCCAGCAGCCAAGATGCGCAGGGGGACTACGAGCAGTACTTC.

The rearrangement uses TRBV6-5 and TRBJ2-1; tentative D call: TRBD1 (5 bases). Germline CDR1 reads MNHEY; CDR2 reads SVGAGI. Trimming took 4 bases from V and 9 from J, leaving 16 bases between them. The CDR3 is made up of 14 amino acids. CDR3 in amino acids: CASSSPGQGGEQFF. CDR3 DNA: TGTGCCAGCAGTTCACCAGGCCAGGGCGGTGAGCAGTTCTTC.

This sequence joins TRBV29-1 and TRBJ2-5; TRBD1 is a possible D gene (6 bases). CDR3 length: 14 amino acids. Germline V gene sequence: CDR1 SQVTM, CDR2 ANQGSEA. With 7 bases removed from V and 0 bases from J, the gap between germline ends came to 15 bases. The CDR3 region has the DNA TGCAGCGCACCACTCCGGGACAACCAAGAGACCCAGTACTTC. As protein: CSAPLRDNQETQYF.